This TCR beta chain emerged from a study of shared clonotypes between healthy human individuals. Looking at the study overall: A donor's plate count was three for CD4 naive and three for CD4 memory; CD8 naive had two and CD8 memory one. Overall study findings and caveats: Against clonotypes common to all four donors, non-shared ones had lower generation probabilities. Sharing across four donors was seen in 4.5% to 6.5% of naive CD4 clonotypes.

CD8 cells regarded as naive lacked CD45RO, were positively chosen for CCR7, and omitted terminally differentiated effector memory CD45RA+ cells. Authors' processing steps: ImmunoSEQ junction-only sequences lacked quality scores, so their filtering differed. Method: immunoSEQ multiplex PCR; TCRdb's copy keeps in-frame clones and lacks some. V, J and clone size were drawn from that table, and D and trimming were deduced from the DNA. The sample shows about 2.1 million clones, 90% to 95% of them seen only once. Regarding this clone: Its specificity is not known.

The CDR3 is 14 amino acids. Germline V lookup: CDR1 SEHNR, CDR2 FQNEAQ (reference sequence). The ends lost 5 bases at V and 4 bases at J; junction bases unmatched: 4. Source material: naive CD8+ T cells from PBMCs. The origin of this receptor is a man aged 18 to 29 in good health. Some clones in this sample may be carry-over from other donors' samples. The chain has TRBV7-9 and TRBJ2-2, with 7 nucleotides matching TRBD2. The CDR3 DNA reads as TGTGCCAGCAGCCGCAGGGAGGGCACCGGGGAGCTGTTTTTT. Translating gives CASSRREGTGELFF.